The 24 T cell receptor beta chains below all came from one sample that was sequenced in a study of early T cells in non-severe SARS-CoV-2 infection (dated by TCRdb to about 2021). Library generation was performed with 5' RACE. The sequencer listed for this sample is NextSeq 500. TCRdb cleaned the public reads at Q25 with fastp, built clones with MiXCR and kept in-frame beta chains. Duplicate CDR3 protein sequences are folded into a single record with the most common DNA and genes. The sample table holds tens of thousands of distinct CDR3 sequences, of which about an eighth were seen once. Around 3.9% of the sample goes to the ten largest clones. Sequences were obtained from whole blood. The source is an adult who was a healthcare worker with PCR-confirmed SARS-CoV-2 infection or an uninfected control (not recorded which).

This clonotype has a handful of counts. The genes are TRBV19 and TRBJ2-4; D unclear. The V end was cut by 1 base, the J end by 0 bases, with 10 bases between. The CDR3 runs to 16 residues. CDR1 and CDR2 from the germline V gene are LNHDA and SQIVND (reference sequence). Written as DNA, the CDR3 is TGTGCCAGTAGTATAGGGCCAGGCACAGCCAAAAACATTCAGTACTTC. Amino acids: CASSIGPGTAKNIQYF.

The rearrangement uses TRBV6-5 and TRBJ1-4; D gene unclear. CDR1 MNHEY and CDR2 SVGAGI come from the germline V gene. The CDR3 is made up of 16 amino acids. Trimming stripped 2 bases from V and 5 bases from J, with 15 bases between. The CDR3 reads CASSYSRKPKNEKLFF. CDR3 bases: TGTGCCAGCAGTTACAGTCGAAAACCAAAGAATGAAAAACTGTTTTTT.

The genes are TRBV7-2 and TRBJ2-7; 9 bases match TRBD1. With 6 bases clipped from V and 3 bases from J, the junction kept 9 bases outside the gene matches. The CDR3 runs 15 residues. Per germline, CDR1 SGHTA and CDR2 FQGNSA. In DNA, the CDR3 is TGTGCCAGCAGTTTAACGGGGGGACAGGGCTACGAGCAGTACTTC. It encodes CASSLTGGQGYEQYF.

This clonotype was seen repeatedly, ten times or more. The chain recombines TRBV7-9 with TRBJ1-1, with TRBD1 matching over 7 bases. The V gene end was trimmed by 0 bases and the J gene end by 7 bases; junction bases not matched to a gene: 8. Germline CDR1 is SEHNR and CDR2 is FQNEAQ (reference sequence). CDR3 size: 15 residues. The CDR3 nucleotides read TGTGCCAGCAGCTTAGCATACAGGGGTGAACATGAAGCTTTCTTT. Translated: CASSLAYRGEHEAFF.

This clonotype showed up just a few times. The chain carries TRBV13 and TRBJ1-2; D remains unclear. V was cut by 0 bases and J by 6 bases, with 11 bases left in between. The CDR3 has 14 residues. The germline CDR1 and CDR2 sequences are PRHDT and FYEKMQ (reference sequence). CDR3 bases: TGTGCCAGCAGCTTAGGTCTGGGGATGGATGGCTACACCTTC. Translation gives CASSLGLGMDGYTF.

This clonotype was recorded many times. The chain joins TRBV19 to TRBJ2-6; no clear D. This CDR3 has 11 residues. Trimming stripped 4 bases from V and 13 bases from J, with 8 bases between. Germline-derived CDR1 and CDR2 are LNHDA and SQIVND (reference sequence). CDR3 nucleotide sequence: TGTGCCAGTAGTACGGGCAGGGTCCTGACTTTC. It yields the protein CASSTGRVLTF.

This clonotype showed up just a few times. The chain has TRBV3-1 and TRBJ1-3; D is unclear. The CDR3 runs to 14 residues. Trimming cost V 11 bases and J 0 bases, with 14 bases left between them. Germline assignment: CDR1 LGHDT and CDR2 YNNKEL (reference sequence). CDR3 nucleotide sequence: TGTGCCTCCCGGGAGCTTCTCTCTGGAAACACCATATATTTT. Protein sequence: CASRELLSGNTIYF.

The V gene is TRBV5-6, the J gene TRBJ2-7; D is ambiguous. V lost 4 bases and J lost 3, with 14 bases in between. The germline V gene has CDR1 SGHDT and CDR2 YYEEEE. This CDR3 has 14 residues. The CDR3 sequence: CASSNPGLHYEQYF. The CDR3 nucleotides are TGTGCCAGCAGCAACCCCGGGCTCCACTACGAGCAGTACTTC. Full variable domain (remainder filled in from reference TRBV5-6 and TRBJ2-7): DAGVTQSPTHLIKTRGQQVTLRCSPKSGHDTVSWYQQALGQGPQFIFQYYEEEERQRGNFPDRFSGHQFPNYSSELNVNALLLGDSALYLCASSNPGLHYEQYFGPGTRLTVT.

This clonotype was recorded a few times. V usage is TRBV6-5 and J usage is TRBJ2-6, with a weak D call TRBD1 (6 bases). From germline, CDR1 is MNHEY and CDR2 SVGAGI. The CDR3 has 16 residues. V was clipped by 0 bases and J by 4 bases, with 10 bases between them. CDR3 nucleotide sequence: TGTGCCAGCAGTTACTCGGCAGGGGCCGGGGCCAACGTCCTGACTTTC. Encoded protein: CASSYSAGAGANVLTF.

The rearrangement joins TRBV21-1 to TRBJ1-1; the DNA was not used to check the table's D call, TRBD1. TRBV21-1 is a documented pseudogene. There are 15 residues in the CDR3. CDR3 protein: CARGVIGDSHTEAFF. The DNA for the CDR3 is TGTGCCAGGGGGGTTATTGGGGACAGCCACACTGAAGCTTTCTTT.

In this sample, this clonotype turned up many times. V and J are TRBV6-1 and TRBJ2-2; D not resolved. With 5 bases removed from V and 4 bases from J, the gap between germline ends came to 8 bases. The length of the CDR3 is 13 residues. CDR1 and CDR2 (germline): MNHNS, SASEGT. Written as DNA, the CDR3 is TGTGCCAGCAGTTATGGAACCACCGGGGAGCTGTTTTTT. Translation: CASSYGTTGELFF.

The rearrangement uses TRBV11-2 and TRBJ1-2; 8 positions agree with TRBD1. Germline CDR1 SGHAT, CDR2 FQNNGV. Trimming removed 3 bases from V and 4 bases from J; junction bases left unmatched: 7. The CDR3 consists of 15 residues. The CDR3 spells CASSLASDRVYGYTF. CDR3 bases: TGTGCCAGCAGCTTGGCGTCGGACAGGGTCTATGGCTACACCTTC.

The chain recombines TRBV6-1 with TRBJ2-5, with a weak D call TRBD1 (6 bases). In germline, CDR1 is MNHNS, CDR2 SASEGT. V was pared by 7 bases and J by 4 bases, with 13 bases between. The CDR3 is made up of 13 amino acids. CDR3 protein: CASTRTGPETQYF. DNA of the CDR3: TGTGCCAGCACCCGAACAGGGCCAGAGACCCAGTACTTC.

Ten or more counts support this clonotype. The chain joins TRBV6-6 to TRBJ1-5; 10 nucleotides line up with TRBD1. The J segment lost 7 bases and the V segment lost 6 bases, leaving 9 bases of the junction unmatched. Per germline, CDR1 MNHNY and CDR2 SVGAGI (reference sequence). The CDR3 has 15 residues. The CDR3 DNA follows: TGTGCCAGCAGACCCCCTGGACAGGGGGAACAGCCCCAGCATTTT. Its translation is CASRPPGQGEQPQHF.

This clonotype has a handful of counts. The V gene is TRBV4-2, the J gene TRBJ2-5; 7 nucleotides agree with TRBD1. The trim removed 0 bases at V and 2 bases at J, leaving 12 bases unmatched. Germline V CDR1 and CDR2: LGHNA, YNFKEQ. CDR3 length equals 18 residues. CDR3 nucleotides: TGTGCCAGCAGCCAAGATGATCCCCGGACAGGAGGTCAAGAGACCCAGTACTTC. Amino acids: CASSQDDPRTGGQETQYF.

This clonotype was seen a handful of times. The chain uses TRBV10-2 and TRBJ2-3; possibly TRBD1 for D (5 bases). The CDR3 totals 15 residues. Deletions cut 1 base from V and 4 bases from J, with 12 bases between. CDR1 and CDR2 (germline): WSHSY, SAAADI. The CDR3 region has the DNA TGCGCCAGCAGTGAGTTCTGGGGCGCTGCAGATACGCAGTATTTT. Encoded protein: CASSEFWGAADTQYF.

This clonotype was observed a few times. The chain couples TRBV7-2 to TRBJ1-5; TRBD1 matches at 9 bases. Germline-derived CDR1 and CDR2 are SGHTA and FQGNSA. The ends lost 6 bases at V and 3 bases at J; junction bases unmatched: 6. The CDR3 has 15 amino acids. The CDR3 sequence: CASSSGTGYNQPQHF. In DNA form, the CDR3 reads TGTGCCAGCAGTTCCGGGACAGGGTACAATCAGCCCCAGCATTTT.

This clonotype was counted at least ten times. The CDR3 is CASSFTRGREKLFF. DNA of the CDR3: TGTGCCAGCAGCTTTACCAGGGGGCGTGAAAAACTGTTTTTT. The V gene is TRBV7-2, the J gene TRBJ1-4, with 8 nucleotides matching TRBD1. The V segment lost 3 bases and the J segment 7 bases; nucleotides outside the gene matches: 4. CDR3 length: 14 amino acids. In germline, CDR1 is SGHTA, CDR2 FQGNSA.

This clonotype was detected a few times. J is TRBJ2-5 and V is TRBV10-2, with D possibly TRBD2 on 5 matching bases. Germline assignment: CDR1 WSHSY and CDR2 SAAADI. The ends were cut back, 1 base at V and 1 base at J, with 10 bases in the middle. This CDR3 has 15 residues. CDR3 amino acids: CASSEWTGTQETQYF. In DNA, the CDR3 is TGCGCCAGCAGTGAGTGGACTGGAACCCAAGAGACCCAGTACTTC.

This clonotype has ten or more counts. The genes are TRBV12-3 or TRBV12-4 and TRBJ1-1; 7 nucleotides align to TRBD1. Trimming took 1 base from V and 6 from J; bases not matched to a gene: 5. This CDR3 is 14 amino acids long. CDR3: CASSLGQGSAEAFF. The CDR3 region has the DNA TGTGCCAGCAGTTTAGGACAGGGATCCGCTGAAGCTTTCTTT.

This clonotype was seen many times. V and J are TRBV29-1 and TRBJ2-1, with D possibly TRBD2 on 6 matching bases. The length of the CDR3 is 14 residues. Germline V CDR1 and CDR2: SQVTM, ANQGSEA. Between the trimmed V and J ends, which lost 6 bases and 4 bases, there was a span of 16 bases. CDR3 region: CSVQYGGEYNEQFF. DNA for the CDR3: TGCAGCGTCCAGTACGGCGGGGAGTACAATGAGCAGTTCTTC.

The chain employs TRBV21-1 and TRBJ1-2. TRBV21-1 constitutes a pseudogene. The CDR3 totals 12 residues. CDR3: CASSRPNYGYTF. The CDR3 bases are TGTGCCAGCAGTAGACCGAACTATGGCTACACCTTC.

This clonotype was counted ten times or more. The CDR3 DNA reads TGTGCCAGCAGTTACGGGCAGGGGCAAGCTTTCTTT. Its translation: CASSYGQGQAFF. The V call is TRBV6-5, the J call TRBJ1-1; maybe TRBD1 (6 bases). V was shortened by 2 bases and J by 9 bases, with 10 bases between the two germline ends. CDR1 is MNHEY and CDR2 is SVGAGI in the germline V gene. There are 12 residues in the CDR3.

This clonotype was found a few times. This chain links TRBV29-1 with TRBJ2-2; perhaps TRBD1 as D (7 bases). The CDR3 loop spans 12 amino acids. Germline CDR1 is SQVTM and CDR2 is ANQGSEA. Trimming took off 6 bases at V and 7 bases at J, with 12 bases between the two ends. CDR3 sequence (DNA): TGCAGCGTGGCAGGGGGACTCGGGGAGCTGTTTTTT. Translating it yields CSVAGGLGELFF.